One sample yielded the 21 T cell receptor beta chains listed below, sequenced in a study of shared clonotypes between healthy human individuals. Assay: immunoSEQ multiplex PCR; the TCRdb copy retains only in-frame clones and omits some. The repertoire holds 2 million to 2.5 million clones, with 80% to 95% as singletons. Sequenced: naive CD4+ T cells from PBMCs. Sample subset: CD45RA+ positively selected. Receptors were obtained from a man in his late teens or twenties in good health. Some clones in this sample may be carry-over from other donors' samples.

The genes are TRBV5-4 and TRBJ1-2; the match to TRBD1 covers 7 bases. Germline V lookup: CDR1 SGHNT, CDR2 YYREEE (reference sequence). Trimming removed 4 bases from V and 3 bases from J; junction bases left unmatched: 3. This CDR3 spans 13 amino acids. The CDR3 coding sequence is TGTGCCAGCAGCGCCACAGGGGACTATGGCTACACCTTC. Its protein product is CASSATGDYGYTF.

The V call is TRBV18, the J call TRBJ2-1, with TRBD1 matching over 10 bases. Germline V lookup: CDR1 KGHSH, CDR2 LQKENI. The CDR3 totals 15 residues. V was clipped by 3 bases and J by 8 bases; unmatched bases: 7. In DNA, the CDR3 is TGTGCCAGCTCACCCGGGACAGGGGCTCAGGATGAGCAGTTCTTC. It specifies CASSPGTGAQDEQFF.

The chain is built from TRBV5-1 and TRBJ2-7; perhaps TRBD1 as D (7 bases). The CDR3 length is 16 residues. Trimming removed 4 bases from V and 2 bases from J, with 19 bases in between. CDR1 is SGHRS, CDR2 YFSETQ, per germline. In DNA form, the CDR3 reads TGCGCCAGCAGCCTAGCGACAGGGCCGGGCGCCTACGAGCAGTACTTC. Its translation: CASSLATGPGAYEQYF. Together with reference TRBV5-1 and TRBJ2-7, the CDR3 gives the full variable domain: KAGVTQTPRYLIKTRGQQVTLSCSPISGHRSVSWYQQTPGQGLQFLFEYFSETQRNKGNFPGRFSGRQFSNSRSEMNVSTLELGDSALYLCASSLATGPGAYEQYFGPGTRLTVT.

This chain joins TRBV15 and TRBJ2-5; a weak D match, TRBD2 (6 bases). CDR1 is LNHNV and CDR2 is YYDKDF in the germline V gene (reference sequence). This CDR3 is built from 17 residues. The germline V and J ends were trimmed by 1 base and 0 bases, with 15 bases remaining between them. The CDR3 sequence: CATSRVRPLAYQETQYF. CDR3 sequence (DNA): TGTGCCACCAGCAGAGTTCGTCCCCTAGCGTACCAAGAGACCCAGTACTTC. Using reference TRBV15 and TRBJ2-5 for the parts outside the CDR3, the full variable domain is DAMVIQNPRYQVTQFGKPVTLSCSQTLNHNVMYWYQQKSSQAPKLLFHYYDKDFNNEADTPDNFQSRRPNTSFCFLDIRSPGLGDTAMYLCATSRVRPLAYQETQYFGPGTRLLVL.

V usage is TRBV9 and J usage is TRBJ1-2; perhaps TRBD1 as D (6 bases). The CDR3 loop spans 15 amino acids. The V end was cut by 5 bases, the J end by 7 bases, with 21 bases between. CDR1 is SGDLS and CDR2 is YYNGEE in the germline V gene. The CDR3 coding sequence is TGTGCCAGCAGGGTTACAGGGCACCCCTCGGGTGGCTACACCTTC. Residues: CASRVTGHPSGGYTF.

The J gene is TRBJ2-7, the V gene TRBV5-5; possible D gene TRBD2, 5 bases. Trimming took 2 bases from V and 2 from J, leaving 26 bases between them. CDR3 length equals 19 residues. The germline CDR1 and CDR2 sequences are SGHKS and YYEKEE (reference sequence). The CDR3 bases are TGTGCCAGCAGCTTCCGTATACTACCCACCGGGATTAGACCCTACGAGCAGTACTTC. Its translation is CASSFRILPTGIRPYEQYF. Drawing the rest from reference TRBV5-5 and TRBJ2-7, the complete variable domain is DAGVTQSPTHLIKTRGQQVTLRCSPISGHKSVSWYQQVLGQGPQFIFQYYEKEERGRGNFPDRFSARQFPNYSSELNVNALLLGDSALYLCASSFRILPTGIRPYEQYFGPGTRLTVT.

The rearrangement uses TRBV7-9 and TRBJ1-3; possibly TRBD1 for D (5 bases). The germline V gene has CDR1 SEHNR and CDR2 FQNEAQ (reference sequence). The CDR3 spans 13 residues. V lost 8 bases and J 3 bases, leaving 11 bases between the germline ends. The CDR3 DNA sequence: TGTGCCAGCGTCGACAGCCTTGGAAACACCATATATTTT. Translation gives CASVDSLGNTIYF.

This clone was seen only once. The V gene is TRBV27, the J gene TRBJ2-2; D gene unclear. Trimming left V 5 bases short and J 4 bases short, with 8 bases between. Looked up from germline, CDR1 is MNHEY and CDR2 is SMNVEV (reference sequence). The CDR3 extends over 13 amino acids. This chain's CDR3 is CASSLHSTGELFF. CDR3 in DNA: TGTGCCAGCAGTCTTCACAGCACCGGGGAGCTGTTTTTT.

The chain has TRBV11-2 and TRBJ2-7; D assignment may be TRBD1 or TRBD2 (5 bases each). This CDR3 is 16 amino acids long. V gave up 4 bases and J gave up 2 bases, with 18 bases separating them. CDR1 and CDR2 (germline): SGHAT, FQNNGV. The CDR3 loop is CASSSITGQIAYEQYF. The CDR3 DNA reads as TGTGCCAGCAGCTCTATCACGGGGCAGATAGCCTACGAGCAGTACTTC.

The CDR3 sequence is CASSLGYNSERTDTQYF. CDR3 nucleotide sequence: TGTGCCAGCAGCTTAGGATACAATTCGGAGCGCACAGATACGCAGTATTTT. The J gene is TRBJ2-3, the V gene TRBV13; D is unclear. CDR3 length: 17 residues. Trimming took 0 bases from V and 1 from J, leaving 14 bases between them. Germline V gene lookup returns CDR1 PRHDT and CDR2 FYEKMQ (reference sequence).

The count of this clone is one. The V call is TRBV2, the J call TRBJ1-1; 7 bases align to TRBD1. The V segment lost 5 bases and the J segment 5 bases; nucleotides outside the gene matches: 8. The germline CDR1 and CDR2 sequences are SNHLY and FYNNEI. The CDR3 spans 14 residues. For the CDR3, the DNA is TGTGCCAGCAGTCCCAGACAGGGAGGAACTGAAGCTTTCTTT. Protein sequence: CASSPRQGGTEAFF.

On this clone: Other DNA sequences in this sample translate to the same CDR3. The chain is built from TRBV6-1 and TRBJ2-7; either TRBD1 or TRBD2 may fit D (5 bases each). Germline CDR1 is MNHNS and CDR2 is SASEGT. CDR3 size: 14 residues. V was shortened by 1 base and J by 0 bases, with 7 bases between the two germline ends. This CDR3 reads CASSEGGSSYEQYF. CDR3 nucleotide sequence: TGTGCCAGCAGTGAAGGGGGGAGCTCCTACGAGCAGTACTTC.

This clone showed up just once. DNA of the CDR3: TGTGCCAGTAGTAACAGGATGACTAGGACAGATACGCAGTATTTT. It specifies CASSNRMTRTDTQYF. The J gene is TRBJ2-3, the V gene TRBV19; perhaps TRBD2 as D (6 bases). Germline CDR1 and CDR2: LNHDA and SQIVND (reference sequence). V shed 4 bases and J shed 3 bases, with 14 bases lying between them. CDR3 length: 15 amino acids.

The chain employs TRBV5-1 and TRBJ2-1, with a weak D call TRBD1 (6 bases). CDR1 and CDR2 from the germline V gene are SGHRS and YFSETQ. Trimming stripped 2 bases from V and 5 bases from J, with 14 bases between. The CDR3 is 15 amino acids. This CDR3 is CASSFRQGSNNEQFF. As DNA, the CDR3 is TGCGCCAGCAGCTTTAGGCAGGGGAGTAACAATGAGCAGTTCTTC. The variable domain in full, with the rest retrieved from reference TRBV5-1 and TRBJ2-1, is KAGVTQTPRYLIKTRGQQVTLSCSPISGHRSVSWYQQTPGQGLQFLFEYFSETQRNKGNFPGRFSGRQFSNSRSEMNVSTLELGDSALYLCASSFRQGSNNEQFFGPGTRLTVL.

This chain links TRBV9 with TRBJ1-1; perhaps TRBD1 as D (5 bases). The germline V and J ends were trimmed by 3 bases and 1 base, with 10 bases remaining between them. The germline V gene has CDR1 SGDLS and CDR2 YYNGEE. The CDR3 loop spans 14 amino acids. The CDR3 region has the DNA TGTGCCAGCAGCGCGCAGGGCCAGAACACTGAAGCTTTCTTT. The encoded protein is CASSAQGQNTEAFF.

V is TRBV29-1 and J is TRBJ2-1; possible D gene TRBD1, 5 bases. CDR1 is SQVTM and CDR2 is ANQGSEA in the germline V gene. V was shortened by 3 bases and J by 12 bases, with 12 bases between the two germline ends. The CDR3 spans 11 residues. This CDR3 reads CSVEFSGMQFF. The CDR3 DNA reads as TGCAGCGTTGAGTTCTCAGGGATGCAGTTCTTC.

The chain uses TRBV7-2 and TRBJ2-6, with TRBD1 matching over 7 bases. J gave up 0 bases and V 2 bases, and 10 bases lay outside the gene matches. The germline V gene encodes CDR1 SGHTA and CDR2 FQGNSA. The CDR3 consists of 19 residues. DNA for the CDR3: TGTGCCAGCAGCTTAAGGGGACAGAGGGGAAACTCTGGGGCCAACGTCCTGACTTTC. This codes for CASSLRGQRGNSGANVLTF.

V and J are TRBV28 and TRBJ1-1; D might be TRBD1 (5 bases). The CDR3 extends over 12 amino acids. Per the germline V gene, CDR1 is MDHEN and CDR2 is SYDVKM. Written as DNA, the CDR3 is TGTGCTGGCGGGGGAGGGAACACTGAAGCTTTCTTT. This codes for CAGGGGNTEAFF.

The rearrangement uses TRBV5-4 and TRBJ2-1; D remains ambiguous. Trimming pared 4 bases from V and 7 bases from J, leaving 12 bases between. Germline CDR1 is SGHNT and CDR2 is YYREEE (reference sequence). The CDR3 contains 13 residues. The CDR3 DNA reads TGTGCCAGCAGCATGGCCGGCGGAAATGAGCAGTTCTTC. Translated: CASSMAGGNEQFF.

CDR3 bases: TGTGCCAGCAGCCCAGGGGGGGGACTAGCGGCCACCGGGGAGCTGTTTTTT. This sequence encodes CASSPGGGLAATGELFF. The V call is TRBV7-3, the J call TRBJ2-2; 11 nucleotides align to TRBD2. The germline gives CDR1 SGHTA, CDR2 FQGTGA. This CDR3 has 17 residues. Trimming took 5 bases from V and 4 from J; bases not matched to a gene: 9.

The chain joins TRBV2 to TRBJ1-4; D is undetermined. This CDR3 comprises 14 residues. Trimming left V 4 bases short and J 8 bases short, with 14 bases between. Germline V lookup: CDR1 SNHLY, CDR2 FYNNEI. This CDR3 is CASSGVYSAEKLFF. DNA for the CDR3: TGTGCCAGCAGTGGGGTCTACTCGGCCGAAAAACTGTTTTTT.